A selection of T cell receptor beta chains follows, all from one sample in a study of CD4 T cells in relation to SARS-CoV-2 and coronaviruses. These receptors' antigens are unknown. Generated by immunoSEQ multiplex PCR, the TCRdb table keeps only in-frame clones and is missing some. The sample carries 21,000 or so clones, over 65% recorded once. The sequenced sample consisted of CD4+ T cells from PBMCs, cultured in vitro. The origin of the receptors is a human donor in good health. Each CDR3 is given with its conserved first and last residue. The D gene is left open where the match is weak. Some rows have no size entry. The others give once, few or many, or a class for an expanded clone.

j_gene,abundance,v_gene,d_gene,CDR3aa,CDR3nt
TRBJ2-7,.,TRBV6-5,TRBD1,CASSYSGTGVGEQYF,TGTGCCAGCAGTTACTCCGGGACAGGGGTCGGGGAGCAGTACTTC
TRBJ2-1,.,TRBV12-3/TRBV12-4,.,CASSLAYEQFF,TGTGCCAGCAGTTTAGCCTATGAGCAGTTCTTC
TRBJ2-7,few,TRBV6-5,TRBD1,CASSVTGEYEQYF,TGTGCCAGCAGCGTTACAGGGGAGTACGAGCAGTACTTC
TRBJ2-1,.,TRBV28,TRBD2,CASSFGGRISEQFF,TGTGCCAGCAGTTTCGGCGGGAGGATTAGTGAGCAGTTCTTC
TRBJ2-5,.,TRBV7-8,TRBD2,CASSQGWGLAGEKAETQYF,TGTGCCAGCAGCCAGGGGTGGGGACTAGCGGGAGAGAAGGCGGAGACCCAGTACTTC
TRBJ1-2,.,TRBV19,TRBD1,CASSSTGGYTF,TGTGCCAGTAGTTCGACAGGGGGCTACACCTTC
TRBJ1-1,.,TRBV19,.,CASSIVGRTFF,TGTGCCAGTAGTATAGTGGGACGAACTTTCTTT
TRBJ1-2,.,TRBV2,.,CASSGGTAIQDGYTF,TGTGCCAGCAGTGGAGGGACGGCTATTCAAGATGGCTACACCTTC
TRBJ2-1,.,TRBV7-3,.,CASSQDVGSYNEQFF,TGTGCCAGCAGCCAGGATGTGGGCTCCTACAATGAGCAGTTCTTC
TRBJ1-1,few,TRBV18,.,CASSPGPVRENTEAFF,TGTGCCAGCTCACCGGGACCAGTTCGGGAGAACACTGAAGCTTTCTTT
TRBJ2-2,.,TRBV5-1,TRBD2,CASSPLAGGNTGELFF,TGCGCCAGCAGCCCACTAGCGGGAGGTAACACCGGGGAGCTGTTTTTT
TRBJ2-7,.,TRBV28,.,CASKPAGDMSSYEQYF,TGTGCCAGCAAACCGGCAGGGGATATGAGCTCCTACGAGCAGTACTTC
TRBJ1-2,.,TRBV20-1,.,CSTSNYGYTF,TGCAGCACCTCCAACTATGGCTACACCTTC
TRBJ1-5,.,TRBV7-8,.,CASSLAVWRSNQPQHF,TGTGCCAGCAGCTTAGCGGTGTGGAGGAGCAATCAGCCCCAGCATTTT
TRBJ2-7,medium-sized,TRBV5-8,TRBD2,CASRLAPSYEQYF,TGTGCCAGTAGACTAGCGCCGTCCTACGAGCAGTACTTC
TRBJ2-1,few,TRBV9,.,CASSVGGTLSYNEQFF,TGTGCCAGCAGCGTAGGGGGGACCCTCTCCTACAATGAGCAGTTCTTC
TRBJ2-1,.,TRBV7-9,.,CASSLGRGEQFF,TGTGCCAGCAGCCTCGGACGAGGTGAGCAGTTCTTC
TRBJ2-6,.,TRBV11-2,TRBD1,CASSPRTGSSGANVLTF,TGTGCCAGCAGCCCACGGACAGGTTCCTCTGGGGCCAACGTCCTGACTTTC
TRBJ1-1,few,TRBV11-2,TRBD1,CASSFGDRVMNTEAFF,TGTGCCAGCAGCTTTGGGGACAGGGTAATGAACACTGAAGCTTTCTTT
TRBJ1-1,.,TRBV5-5,TRBD1,CASSSTGTGFSGTEAFF,TGTGCCAGCAGCTCGACCGGGACAGGGTTTTCTGGCACTGAAGCTTTCTTT
TRBJ1-6,few,TRBV28,.,CASSYTGLGSPLHF,TGTGCCAGCAGTTATACAGGGTTAGGTTCACCCCTCCACTTT
TRBJ1-5,few,TRBV7-6,TRBD1,CASSLSGTGGNQPQHF,TGTGCCAGCAGCTTGTCCGGGACAGGGGGTAATCAGCCCCAGCATTTT
TRBJ2-7,.,TRBV5-1,.,CASSALPSYEQYF,TGCGCCAGCAGCGCCCTGCCCTCCTACGAGCAGTACTTC
TRBJ1-4,.,TRBV5-1,.,CASNGGTQREKLFF,TGCGCCAGCAACGGGGGGACACAGCGTGAAAAACTGTTTTTT
TRBJ2-3,.,TRBV19,TRBD2,CATLGLATDTQYF,TGTGCCACCCTCGGACTAGCCACAGATACGCAGTATTTT
TRBJ1-3,few,TRBV6-2/TRBV6-3,.,CASSYLDRSTGNTIYF,TGTGCCAGCAGTTACTTGGATAGGTCAACTGGAAACACCATATATTTT
TRBJ1-5,once,TRBV6-5,.,CASSYVQGNQPQHF,TGTGCCAGCAGTTACGTCCAGGGCAATCAGCCCCAGCATTTT
TRBJ2-2,once,TRBV3-1/TRBV3-2,.,CASSLRGGRAGELFF,TGTGCCAGCAGCCTGCGCGGGGGCCGGGCCGGGGAGCTGTTTTTT
TRBJ1-1,.,TRBV3-1/TRBV3-2,TRBD1,CASSHADRGVLAFF,TGTGCCAGCAGCCATGCTGACAGGGGGGTGTTGGCTTTCTTT
TRBJ2-2,.,TRBV3-1/TRBV3-2,TRBD2,CASSQDMSGRRTGELFF,TGTGCCAGCAGCCAAGATATGAGCGGGAGACGGACCGGGGAGCTGTTTTTT
TRBJ1-1,.,TRBV5-1,.,CASSLGAGNGAEAFF,TGCGCCAGCAGCTTGGGGGCAGGGAACGGCGCTGAAGCTTTCTTT
TRBJ2-7,few,TRBV5-1,.,CASSFRGDYEQYF,TGCGCCAGCAGCTTCCGGGGCGATTACGAGCAGTACTTC
TRBJ2-5,.,TRBV9,.,CASSVNWAGTETQYF,TGTGCCAGCAGCGTAAATTGGGCAGGGACGGAGACCCAGTACTTC
TRBJ2-3,.,TRBV6-2/TRBV6-3,.,CASSLTSDTQYF,TGTGCCAGCAGTTTAACATCAGATACGCAGTATTTT
TRBJ2-3,.,TRBV30,.,CAWTGGSTDTQYF,TGTGCCTGGACCGGCGGCAGCACAGATACGCAGTATTTT
TRBJ1-2,.,TRBV3-1/TRBV3-2,.,CASSQGALGGKVGYTF,TGTGCCAGCAGCCAAGGGGCCTTGGGGGGAAAAGTTGGCTACACCTTC
TRBJ2-7,.,TRBV4-1,.,CASSQEGFEQYF,TGCGCCAGCAGCCAAGAAGGATTCGAGCAGTACTTC
TRBJ2-5,once,TRBV2,.,CASRAIQMYQETQYF,TGTGCCAGCAGGGCGATACAGATGTACCAAGAGACCCAGTACTTC
TRBJ1-1,.,TRBV25-1,.,CATKGLANTEAFF,TGTGCCACCAAGGGACTGGCGAACACTGAAGCTTTCTTT
TRBJ2-7,.,TRBV5-1,TRBD2,CASSLEQREYGYEQYF,TGCGCCAGCAGCTTGGAGCAGCGGGAGTATGGTTACGAGCAGTACTTC
TRBJ2-7,few,TRBV7-9,.,CASSLDRDNSYEQYF,TGTGCCAGCAGCTTAGATCGGGACAACTCCTACGAGCAGTACTTC
TRBJ1-5,.,TRBV18,TRBD1,CASSPGQVENQPQHF,TGTGCCAGCTCTCCCGGACAGGTGGAGAATCAGCCCCAGCATTTT
TRBJ1-3,few,TRBV5-1,.,CASSLVSAVSGNTIYF,TGCGCCAGCAGCTTGGTCTCGGCAGTTTCTGGAAACACCATATATTTT
TRBJ2-3,.,TRBV9,.,CASSRRDAPGLRPDTQYF,TGTGCCAGCAGCCGAAGAGATGCGCCGGGCCTCAGACCAGATACGCAGTATTTT
TRBJ1-1,.,TRBV20-1,TRBD1,CSASSNGRWTGRGTEAFF,TGCAGTGCTAGTTCAAACGGTAGATGGACAGGGAGGGGGACTGAAGCTTTCTTT
TRBJ1-1,few,TRBV10-3,.,CAIRSEGSHTEAFF,TGTGCCATCAGATCCGAAGGGAGTCACACTGAAGCTTTCTTT